This entry concerns a single TCR beta chain. What it recognizes is unknown. This sample is part of a study of post-analysis software for immune sequencing data. The overall study: In terms of disease course, relapsing-remitting, secondary progressive and progressive-relapsing multiple sclerosis were included. Broader study findings: Pronounced co-clustering by F measure was evident among identically batched samples. About 5 TRBV segments appeared more often in patients than in controls, and TRBV5-6, TRBV5-1 and TRBV20-1 were among these. Significantly lower normalized Chao1 diversity was found in patients with multiple sclerosis relative to controls.

The CDR3 is 14 amino acids. With V trimmed by 4 bases and J by 9 bases, 12 bases remained unmatched. Looked up from germline, CDR1 is SGHRS and CDR2 is YFSETQ. Unique molecular identifiers tagged the TCR beta cDNA libraries. Around 500,000 cDNA molecules were obtained per 1 to 10 million input T cells. TCRdb re-called the PCR reads with MiXCR, one entry per CDR3 protein. The table lists about 820,000 distinct CDR3 sequences, about 50% of them singletons. Material: blood. The sequence was obtained from a girl aged 10 to 17 with multiple sclerosis. The chain is built from TRBV5-1 and TRBJ2-5; 7 positions match TRBD2. The CDR3 nucleotides are TGCGCCAGCAGCAGGACCCCGGGGGGAGCGTCCCAGTACTTC. It specifies CASSRTPGGASQYF.